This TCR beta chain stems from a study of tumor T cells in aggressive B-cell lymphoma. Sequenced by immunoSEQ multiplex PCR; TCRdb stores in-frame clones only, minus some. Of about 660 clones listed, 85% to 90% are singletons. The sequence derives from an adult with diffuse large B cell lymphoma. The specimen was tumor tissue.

The CDR3 protein is CASTERSGEAFF. The CDR3, as DNA: TGTGCCAGTACCGAGAGAAGTGGTGAAGCTTTCTTT. The chain joins TRBV19 to TRBJ1-1, with D hard to call. The CDR3 length is 12 residues. Germline V lookup: CDR1 LNHDA, CDR2 SQIVND (reference sequence). Trimming shortened V by 7 bases and J by 7 bases, and 13 bases separated the two germline ends.